A single sample is the source of the 12 T cell receptor beta chains below, sequenced in a study of CD8 T cells in ankylosing spondylitis. A single record per CDR3 protein comes from TCRdb applying MiXCR to the 5' RACE reads. The sample includes roughly 150,000 distinct CDR3 sequences, 25% to 35% seen only once; the top ten take 6%. The sample taken for sequencing was synovial fluid, either unsorted or a sorted T cell fraction (not recorded which). All receptors derive from a male donor with ankylosing spondylitis.

Turning to this clonotype: At one end the junction does not follow the germline gene, possibly because of a read error. CDR3 amino acids: CASSLGLSYEQYF. The CDR3, as DNA: TGTGCCAGCAGTTTAGGGCTTTCCTACGAGCAGTACTTC. This chain links TRBV7-9 with TRBJ2-7; no reliable D call. This CDR3 is built from 13 residues. Germline-derived CDR1 and CDR2 are SEHNR and FQNEAQ (reference sequence).

In this sample, this clonotype turned up a few times. The chain combines TRBV15 with TRBJ2-1, with TRBD2 matching over 7 bases. The CDR3 has 15 residues. CDR1 is LNHNV, CDR2 YYDKDF, per germline (reference sequence). With V trimmed by 2 bases and J by 6 bases, 7 bases remained unmatched. The CDR3 region is CATSRRRGMGNEQFF. The CDR3 DNA reads as TGTGCCACCAGCAGACGGCGGGGGATGGGCAATGAGCAGTTCTTC. Full variable domain (rest looked up from reference TRBV15 and TRBJ2-1): DAMVIQNPRYQVTQFGKPVTLSCSQTLNHNVMYWYQQKSSQAPKLLFHYYDKDFNNEADTPDNFQSRRPNTSFCFLDIRSPGLGDTAMYLCATSRRRGMGNEQFFGPGTRLTVL.

This clonotype was counted at least ten times. This chain links TRBV5-6 with TRBJ2-6, with unresolved D. Trimming removed 1 base from V and 1 base from J, with 15 bases in between. This CDR3 spans 18 amino acids. Germline CDR1 reads SGHDT; CDR2 reads YYEEEE. The CDR3 sequence is CASSLYEIVLSGANVLTF. In DNA form, the CDR3 reads TGTGCCAGCAGCTTGTACGAGATCGTGCTTTCTGGGGCCAACGTCCTGACTTTC. The full variable domain, with the rest looked up from reference TRBV5-6 and TRBJ2-6, is DAGVTQSPTHLIKTRGQQVTLRCSPKSGHDTVSWYQQALGQGPQFIFQYYEEEERQRGNFPDRFSGHQFPNYSSELNVNALLLGDSALYLCASSLYEIVLSGANVLTFGAGSRLTVL.

This clonotype has ten or more counts. The chain joins TRBV10-3 to TRBJ2-5; D unresolved. Germline-derived CDR1 and CDR2 are ENHRY and SYGVKD. Trimming removed 3 bases from V and 0 bases from J, with 5 bases in between. The CDR3 totals 13 residues. This CDR3 reads CAISDLNQETQYF. Written as DNA, the CDR3 is TGTGCCATCAGTGATTTAAACCAAGAGACCCAGTACTTC.

J is TRBJ2-1 and V is TRBV20-1, with D perhaps TRBD1 (8 bases). Germline-derived CDR1 and CDR2 are DFQATT and SNEGSKA (reference sequence). CDR3 length: 17 amino acids. Deletions cut 5 bases from V and 14 bases from J, with 34 bases between. The CDR3: CSARLLRPGGPGAGEFF. CDR3 DNA sequence: TGCAGTGCTCGCCTCCTTAGGCCAGGGGGCCCTGGGGCGGGGGAGTTCTTC.

This clonotype has ten or more counts. The chain couples TRBV4-1 to TRBJ2-7, with 8 bases that match TRBD2. J gave up 7 bases and V 6 bases, and 17 bases lay outside the gene matches. Germline V lookup: CDR1 MGHRA, CDR2 YSYEKL. The CDR3 extends over 16 amino acids. The CDR3 DNA is TGCGCCAGCAGTCTTCTTCCCGGGAGGGCCACTGGGGAGCAGTACTTC. This sequence encodes CASSLLPGRATGEQYF.

In its sample, this clonotype was seen a few times. The chain combines TRBV6-2 or TRBV6-3 with TRBJ1-1; D remains unclear. There are 18 residues in the CDR3. V was clipped by 3 bases and J by 1 base, with 21 bases between them. Germline values: CDR1 MNHEY, CDR2 SVGEGT. In DNA, the CDR3 is TGTGCCAGCAGTTATGGCCCTCTCTCCGGACGGGAGAACACTGAAGCTTTCTTT. Protein product: CASSYGPLSGRENTEAFF.

This clonotype turned up a few times. V usage is TRBV18 and J usage is TRBJ2-7; D could derive from TRBD1 or TRBD2 (5 bases each). Trimming took off 3 bases at V and 7 bases at J, with 16 bases between the two ends. The CDR3 extends over 14 amino acids. The germline gives CDR1 KGHSH, CDR2 LQKENI. The DNA for the CDR3 is TGTGCCAGCTCACCGGGACCCACTTCGGTAGAGCAGTACTTC. Its protein is CASSPGPTSVEQYF.

At least ten counts were recorded for this clonotype. The CDR3 bases are TGTGCCAGCAGTTCCAGGGGGCGAGAGACCCAGTACTTC. It encodes CASSSRGRETQYF. V is TRBV12-3 or TRBV12-4 and J is TRBJ2-5, with 8 bases identical to TRBD1. Trimming took 4 bases from V and 4 from J; bases not matched to a gene: 2. The CDR3 extends over 13 amino acids.

This clonotype was seen repeatedly, ten times or more. The J gene is TRBJ2-3, the V gene TRBV6-6; no firm D call. CDR1 and CDR2 (germline): MNHNY, SVGAGI (reference sequence). The CDR3 consists of 11 residues. Between the trimmed V and J ends, which lost 10 bases and 4 bases, there was a span of 9 bases. This CDR3 reads CATMYADTQYF. In nucleotides, the CDR3 is TGTGCCACCATGTACGCAGATACGCAGTATTTT.

The rearrangement links TRBV29-1 to TRBJ1-2; the D gene is possibly TRBD1 (5 bases). The germline gives CDR1 SQVTM, CDR2 ANQGSEA. The CDR3 totals 10 residues. Trimming cost V 5 bases and J 7 bases, with 8 bases left between them. The CDR3 sequence is CSVWDAGYTF. The CDR3 nucleotides are TGCAGCGTTTGGGACGCTGGCTACACCTTC.

The chain combines TRBV11-2 with TRBJ2-3; TRBD2 might be the D (7 bases). The germline CDR1 and CDR2 sequences are SGHAT and FQNNGV. V gave up 6 bases and J gave up 6 bases, with 28 bases separating them. This CDR3 comprises 18 residues. This CDR3 is CASSPKGGGALKRDTQYF. The DNA for the CDR3 is TGTGCCAGCAGTCCCAAGGGGGGGGGAGCATTAAAGCGGGATACGCAGTATTTT. The full variable domain, in which reference TRBV11-2 and TRBJ2-3 provide the parts outside the CDR3, is EAGVAQSPRYKIIEKRQSVAFWCNPISGHATLYWYQQILGQGPKLLIQFQNNGVVDDSQLPKDRFSAERLKGVDSTLKIQPAKLEDSAVYLCASSPKGGGALKRDTQYFGPGTRLTVL.